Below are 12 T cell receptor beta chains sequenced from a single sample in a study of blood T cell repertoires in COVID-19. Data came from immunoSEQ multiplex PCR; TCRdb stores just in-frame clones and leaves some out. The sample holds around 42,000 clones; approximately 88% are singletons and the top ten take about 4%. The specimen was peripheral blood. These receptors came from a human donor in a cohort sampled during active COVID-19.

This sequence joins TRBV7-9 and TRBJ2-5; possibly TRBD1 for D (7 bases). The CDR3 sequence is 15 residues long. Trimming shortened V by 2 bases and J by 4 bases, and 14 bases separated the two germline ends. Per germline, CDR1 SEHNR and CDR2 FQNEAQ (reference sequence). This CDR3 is CASSLTEGAGETQYF. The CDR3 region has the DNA TGTGCCAGCAGCTTAACGGAGGGGGCCGGAGAGACCCAGTACTTC.

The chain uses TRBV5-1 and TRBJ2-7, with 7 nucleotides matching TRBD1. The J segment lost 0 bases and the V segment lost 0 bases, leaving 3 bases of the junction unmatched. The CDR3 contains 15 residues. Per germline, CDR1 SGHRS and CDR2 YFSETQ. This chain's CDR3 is CASSLDGTASYEQYF. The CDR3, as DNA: TGCGCCAGCAGCTTGGACGGGACAGCCTCCTACGAGCAGTACTTC.

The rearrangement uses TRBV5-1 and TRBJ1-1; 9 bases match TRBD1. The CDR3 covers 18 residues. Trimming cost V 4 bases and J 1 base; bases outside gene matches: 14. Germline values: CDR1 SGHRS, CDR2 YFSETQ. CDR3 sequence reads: CASSGGQGDWSWNTEAFF. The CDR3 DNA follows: TGCGCCAGCAGCGGGGGACAGGGAGATTGGTCGTGGAACACTGAAGCTTTCTTT. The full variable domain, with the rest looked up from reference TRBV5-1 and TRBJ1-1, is KAGVTQTPRYLIKTRGQQVTLSCSPISGHRSVSWYQQTPGQGLQFLFEYFSETQRNKGNFPGRFSGRQFSNSRSEMNVSTLELGDSALYLCASSGGQGDWSWNTEAFFGQGTRLTVV.

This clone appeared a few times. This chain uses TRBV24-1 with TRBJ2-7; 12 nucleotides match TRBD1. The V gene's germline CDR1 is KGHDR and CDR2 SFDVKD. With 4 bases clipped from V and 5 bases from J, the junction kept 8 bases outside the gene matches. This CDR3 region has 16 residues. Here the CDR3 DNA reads TGTGCCACCAGTGAAGAAAGCGGGACAGGGGGCGACGAGCAGTACTTC. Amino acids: CATSEESGTGGDEQYF.

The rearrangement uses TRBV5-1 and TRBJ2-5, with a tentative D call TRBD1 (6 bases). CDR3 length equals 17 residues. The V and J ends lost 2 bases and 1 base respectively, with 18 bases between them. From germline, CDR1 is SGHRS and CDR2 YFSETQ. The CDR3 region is CASSFQTGRGGQETQYF. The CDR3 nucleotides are TGCGCCAGCAGCTTCCAAACAGGGAGAGGGGGCCAAGAGACCCAGTACTTC.

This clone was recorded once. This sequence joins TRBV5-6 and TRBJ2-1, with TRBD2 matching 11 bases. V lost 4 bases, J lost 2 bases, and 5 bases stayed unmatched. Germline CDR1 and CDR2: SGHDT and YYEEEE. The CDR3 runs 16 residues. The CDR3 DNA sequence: TGTGCCAGCAGCGTAGTAGCGGGGGGGGCCTACAATGAGCAGTTCTTC. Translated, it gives CASSVVAGGAYNEQFF.

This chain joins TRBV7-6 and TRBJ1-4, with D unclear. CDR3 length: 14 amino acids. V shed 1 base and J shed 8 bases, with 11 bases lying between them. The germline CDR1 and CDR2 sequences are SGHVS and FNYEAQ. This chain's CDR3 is CASSLVEGREKLFF. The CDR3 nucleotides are TGTGCCAGCAGCTTAGTGGAGGGCCGGGAAAAACTGTTTTTT.

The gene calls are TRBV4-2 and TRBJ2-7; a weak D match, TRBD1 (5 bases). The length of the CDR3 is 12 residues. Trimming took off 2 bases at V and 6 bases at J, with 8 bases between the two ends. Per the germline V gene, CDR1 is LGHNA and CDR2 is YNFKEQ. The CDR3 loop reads CASSQPGREQYF. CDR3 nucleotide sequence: TGTGCCAGCAGCCAACCAGGGCGCGAGCAGTACTTC.

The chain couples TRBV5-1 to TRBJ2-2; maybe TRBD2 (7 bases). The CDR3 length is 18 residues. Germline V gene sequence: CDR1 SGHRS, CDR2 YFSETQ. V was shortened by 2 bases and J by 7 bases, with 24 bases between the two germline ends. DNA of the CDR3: TGCGCCAGCAGCTTTCCCTTATGGGGAGGGACAACTATCGGGGAGCTGTTTTTT. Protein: CASSFPLWGGTTIGELFF.

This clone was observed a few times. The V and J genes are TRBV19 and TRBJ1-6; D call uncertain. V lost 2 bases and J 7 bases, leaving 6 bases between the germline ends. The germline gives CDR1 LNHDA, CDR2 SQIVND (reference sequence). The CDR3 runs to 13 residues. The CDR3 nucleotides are TGTGCCAGTAGTATATCTAGGAATTCACCCCTCCACTTT. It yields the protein CASSISRNSPLHF. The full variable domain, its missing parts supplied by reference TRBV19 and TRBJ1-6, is DGGITQSPKYLFRKEGQNVTLSCEQNLNHDAMYWYRQDPGQGLRLIYYSQIVNDFQKGDIAEGYSVSREKKESFPLTVTSAQKNPTAFYLCASSISRNSPLHFGNGTRLTVT.

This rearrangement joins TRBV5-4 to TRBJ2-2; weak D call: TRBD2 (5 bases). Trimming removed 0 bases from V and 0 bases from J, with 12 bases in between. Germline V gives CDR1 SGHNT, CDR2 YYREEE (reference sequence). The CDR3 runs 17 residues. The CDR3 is CASSLAGGLANTGELFF. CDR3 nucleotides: TGTGCCAGCAGCTTGGCCGGCGGGCTTGCGAACACCGGGGAGCTGTTTTTT.

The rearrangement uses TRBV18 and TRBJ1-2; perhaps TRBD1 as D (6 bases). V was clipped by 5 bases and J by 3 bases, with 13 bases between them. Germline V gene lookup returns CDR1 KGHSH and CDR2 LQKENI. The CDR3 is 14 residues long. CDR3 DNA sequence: TGTGCCAGCTCAGCTTACAGGGATGACTATGGCTACACCTTC. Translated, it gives CASSAYRDDYGYTF.